Presented here are 20 T cell receptor beta chains from one specimen sequenced in a study of T cell responses to AZD1222 COVID-19 vaccine. Clones were read by immunoSEQ multiplex PCR, and TCRdb kept only the in-frame ones, dropping some. The table lists approximately 89,000 clones, 90% of them singletons. This specimen was peripheral blood, taken 28 days after the second AZD1222 dose. These receptor sequences come from an adult who received the AZD1222 COVID-19 vaccine.

The genes are TRBV2 and TRBJ2-7; 7 bases are shared with TRBD2. Trimming removed 6 bases from V and 6 bases from J; junction bases left unmatched: 5. Germline CDR1 is SNHLY and CDR2 is FYNNEI. This CDR3 is built from 12 residues. The CDR3 is CASSAGAGEQYF. CDR3 nucleotides: TGTGCCAGCAGCGCGGGAGCGGGCGAGCAGTACTTC.

This clone was recorded a few times. This chain's CDR3 is CASRNGQGEKAFF. DNA of the CDR3: TGTGCCAGCAGAAACGGACAGGGGGAAAAAGCTTTCTTT. The chain combines TRBV7-2 with TRBJ1-1; TRBD1 agrees at 10 bases. Losses at the gene ends were 6 bases for V and 9 bases for J; bases not matched to a gene: 7. The CDR3 runs to 13 residues. Looked up from germline, CDR1 is SGHTA and CDR2 is FQGNSA.

This sequence joins TRBV6-5 and TRBJ2-4; 9 bases line up with TRBD1. Trimming took 6 bases from V and 3 from J; bases not matched to a gene: 3. CDR1 and CDR2 (germline): MNHEY, SVGAGI. CDR3 length: 14 residues. The CDR3 reads CASRQGADKNIQYF. As DNA, the CDR3 is TGTGCCAGCAGACAGGGGGCTGACAAAAACATTCAGTACTTC.

CDR3 sequence reads: CASSQGFGKGYPYEQYF. Written as DNA, the CDR3 is TGCGCCAGCAGCCAAGGTTTCGGGAAAGGATATCCCTACGAGCAGTACTTC. This chain links TRBV4-3 with TRBJ2-7; the D gene is possibly TRBD2 (5 bases). Deletions cut 1 base from V and 2 bases from J, with 18 bases between. The CDR3 is made up of 17 amino acids. Per the germline V gene, CDR1 is LGHNA and CDR2 is YSLEER.

This clone was seen only a few times. The chain links TRBV3-1 (or the pseudogene TRBV3-2) to TRBJ1-5; D is undetermined. The V and J ends lost 0 bases and 4 bases respectively, with 10 bases between them. Germline V CDR1 and CDR2: LGHDT, YNNKEL (reference sequence). The CDR3 consists of 15 residues. The CDR3 loop is CASSQDQTSNQPQHF. In DNA, the CDR3 is TGTGCCAGCAGCCAAGACCAGACAAGTAATCAGCCCCAGCATTTT.

The V call is TRBV5-1, the J call TRBJ2-1, with 11 bases identical to TRBD2. Germline CDR1 and CDR2: SGHRS and YFSETQ. V lost 4 bases and J lost 2; bases outside the gene matches: 5. The CDR3 sequence is 16 residues long. The CDR3 protein is CASSHIAGGPYNEQFF. In DNA, the CDR3 is TGCGCCAGCAGCCACATAGCGGGGGGGCCCTACAATGAGCAGTTCTTC.

The V call is TRBV27, the J call TRBJ2-1, with 8 nucleotides matching TRBD2. The CDR3 is made up of 14 amino acids. CDR1 MNHEY and CDR2 SMNVEV come from the germline V gene (reference sequence). J gave up 7 bases and V 4 bases, and 6 bases lay outside the gene matches. As DNA, the CDR3 is TGTGCCAGCAGTTCGGGACTAGTAATAAATGAGCAGTTCTTC. Translating it yields CASSSGLVINEQFF.

The chain is built from TRBV3-1 (or the pseudogene TRBV3-2) and TRBJ1-2; maybe TRBD1 (5 bases). The CDR3 sequence is 14 residues long. Germline CDR1 reads LGHDT; CDR2 reads YNNKEL (reference sequence). The V end lost 1 base, the J end lost 3 bases, and 9 bases lay between the germline ends. The CDR3 reads CASSQGTGDYGYTF. Here the CDR3 DNA reads TGTGCCAGCAGCCAAGGTACGGGGGACTATGGCTACACCTTC.

The J gene is TRBJ2-3, the V gene TRBV11-3, with no clear D. CDR1 and CDR2 (germline): SGHNT, YENEEA. CDR3 length: 15 residues. The V and J ends lost 5 bases and 1 base respectively, with 13 bases between them. The CDR3 protein is CASSARTSGTDTQYF. CDR3 DNA: TGTGCCAGCAGCGCGAGAACCTCCGGCACAGATACGCAGTATTTT. The variable domain in full, completed from reference TRBV11-3 and TRBJ2-3, reads EAGVVQSPRYKIIEKKQPVAFWCNPISGHNTLYWYLQNLGQGPELLIRYENEEAVDDSQLPKDRFSAERLKGVDSTLKIQPAELGDSAVYLCASSARTSGTDTQYFGPGTRLTVL.

The CDR3 region is CAIRSSYNEQFF. The CDR3 DNA sequence: TGTGCCATCAGAAGCAGCTACAATGAGCAGTTCTTC. The rearrangement uses TRBV10-3 and TRBJ2-1; no reliable D call. CDR1 and CDR2 (germline): ENHRY, SYGVKD. V shed 6 bases and J shed 3 bases, with 6 bases lying between them. The length of the CDR3 is 12 residues.

Only one count was recorded for this clone. The rearrangement links TRBV7-8 to TRBJ2-3, with a possible D match to TRBD2 (6 bases). Germline CDR1 reads SGHVS; CDR2 reads FQNEAQ. The CDR3 runs 14 residues. V lost 5 bases, J lost 2 bases, and 11 bases lay in between. As DNA, the CDR3 is TGTGCCAGCAGCCGGGAGACTTCCACAGATACGCAGTATTTT. Protein product: CASSRETSTDTQYF.

The chain joins TRBV30 to TRBJ2-3, with TRBD2 identical over 10 bases. CDR3 length equals 17 residues. The germline gives CDR1 GTSNPN, CDR2 SVGIG (reference sequence). The J segment lost 7 bases and the V segment lost 1 base, leaving 14 bases of the junction unmatched. The CDR3 DNA follows: TGTGCCTGGAGTGACTCGCCGGGCAGCGGGGGGGCAAATACGCAGTATTTT. Translating gives CAWSDSPGSGGANTQYF.

V gene TRBV2 combines with J gene TRBJ2-3, with D perhaps matching TRBD1 or TRBD2 (5 bases each). Trimming took off 5 bases at V and 7 bases at J, with 19 bases between the two ends. The V gene's germline CDR1 is SNHLY and CDR2 FYNNEI. CDR3 size: 15 residues. CDR3 region: CASSLTGTTEHTQYF. The DNA for the CDR3 is TGTGCCAGCAGTCTAACCGGGACGACAGAACATACGCAGTATTTT.

The chain combines TRBV5-4 with TRBJ1-6, with D hard to call. V was pared by 2 bases and J by 5 bases, with 8 bases between. The CDR3 spans 14 residues. Germline values: CDR1 SGHNT, CDR2 YYREEE (reference sequence). For the CDR3, the DNA is TGTGCCAGCAGCTTTGGGTCAAATAATTCACCCCTCCACTTT. Its translation is CASSFGSNNSPLHF. The whole variable domain, filled in from reference TRBV5-4 and TRBJ1-6, reads ETGVTQSPTHLIKTRGQQVTLRCSSQSGHNTVSWYQQALGQGPQFIFQYYREEENGRGNFPPRFSGLQFPNYSSELNVNALELDDSALYLCASSFGSNNSPLHFGNGTRLTVT.

Turning to this clone: The junction differs from germline at one of its ends, possibly a read error. The CDR3 is CASRGNEGQGVLF. For the CDR3, the DNA is TGTGCCAGCAGAGGGAATGAGGGACAGGGAGTCCTCTTC. The chain uses TRBV2 and TRBJ1-2; 9 bases map to TRBD1. This CDR3 region has 13 residues. The germline gives CDR1 SNHLY, CDR2 FYNNEI.

The genes are TRBV18 and TRBJ2-5; D gene uncertain. Germline loops: CDR1 KGHSH, CDR2 LQKENI. With 3 bases removed from V and 4 bases from J, the gap between germline ends came to 12 bases. The CDR3 has 14 residues. In DNA form, the CDR3 reads TGTGCCAGCTCACCTCCGCCAGCTCGAGAGACCCAGTACTTC. This encodes CASSPPPARETQYF.

This chain connects TRBV5-1 to TRBJ1-1; no definite D call. Germline V gene sequence: CDR1 SGHRS, CDR2 YFSETQ. V was shortened by 2 bases and J by 5 bases, with 10 bases between the two germline ends. CDR3 size: 13 residues. CDR3 sequence reads: CASSLDSGTEAFF. The CDR3 DNA reads TGCGCCAGCAGCTTAGACTCCGGGACTGAAGCTTTCTTT.

This chain connects TRBV19 to TRBJ1-1; D is undetermined. This CDR3 is 13 amino acids long. The V gene lost 4 bases and the J gene lost 6 bases, with 12 bases spanning the gap. Per the germline V gene, CDR1 is LNHDA and CDR2 is SQIVND (reference sequence). The CDR3 DNA reads as TGTGCCAGTAGTACCGATTGGAGCGCTGAAGCTTTCTTT. This encodes CASSTDWSAEAFF.

The V gene is TRBV7-8, the J gene TRBJ1-4, with 7 bases matching TRBD1. The CDR3 runs to 17 residues. Germline assignment: CDR1 SGHVS and CDR2 FQNEAQ. J gave up 8 bases and V 0 bases, and 12 bases lay outside the gene matches. This CDR3 is CASSLARVAGGREKLFF. CDR3 in DNA: TGTGCCAGCAGCTTAGCGCGGGTGGCAGGGGGAAGGGAAAAACTGTTTTTT.

This clone was recorded a few times. The chain couples TRBV9 to TRBJ2-1, with D possibly TRBD1 on 6 matching bases. Per germline, CDR1 SGDLS and CDR2 YYNGEE. The CDR3 is 13 amino acids. V lost 0 bases to trimming and J lost 5 bases, with 6 bases between them. The CDR3 spells CASSVGQDNEQFF. Here the CDR3 DNA reads TGTGCCAGCAGCGTAGGACAGGACAATGAGCAGTTCTTC.